This TCR beta chain was identified in a study of OX40 agonist ivuxolimab in advanced cancers. Background for the entire study: Ivuxolimab, which targeted the costimulatory receptor OX40 (CD134), was an agonistic, fully human IgG2 monoclonal antibody. Intravenous ivuxolimab was administered to patients every 2 weeks at six dose levels: 0.01, 0.1, 0.3, 1.5, 3 and 10 mg/kg. Of the approximately 50 dose-escalation patients, hepatocellular carcinoma was present in 19, melanoma in roughly 15, renal cell carcinoma in 9 and head and neck cancer in 9. In the dose-escalation cohort, around four fifths of patients were male, and the mean age was approximately 60 years, with a range of about 23 to 90. Prior anti-PD-1, anti-PD-L1 or anti-CTLA-4 therapy was permitted, and checkpoint inhibitors had been received by roughly 42% of dose-escalation patients. Three dose-escalation patients achieved partial responses, one with hepatocellular carcinoma and two with cutaneous melanoma. Peripheral TCRbeta sequencing was intended to test whether TCR sequence diversity was altered and clonal T-cell expansion was caused by ivuxolimab. The paper reports the monotherapy dose-escalation portion (N = 52 patients) of the phase I ivuxolimab trial. Study-wide findings and limitations: Clonal expansion of both CD4+ and CD8+ blood T cells was observed from baseline to week 6 at doses 0.1 to 3.0 mg/kg. Low levels of normalized T-cell clonal expansion were also seen in some nonresponding patients. In partial responders in the 0.1-3.0 mg/kg groups, normalized peripheral clonal expansion was found to be among the lowest, especially among CD8+ T cells. Which antigens the clonally expanded peripheral T cells were specific for was not determined. After ivuxolimab, expanded clones were on average more numerous among CD8+ T cells than among CD4+ T cells.

A few counts support this clone. Which antigen it targets is not known. No much larger clonotype is one base removed from it; base qualities were not supplied. The trial excluded patients who had a history of autoimmune disease or were on systemic immunosuppression. Peripheral blood for TCR sequencing was drawn from every dose cohort at baseline, at cycle 4 day 1 and at cycle 7 day 1. The samples were taken from a phase I, first-in-human, multicenter, open-label dose-escalation trial of ivuxolimab. The trial enrolled adults with locally advanced or metastatic head and neck squamous cell, hepatocellular, melanoma or renal cell carcinoma. Before TCR sequencing, CD4+ T cells and CD8+ T cells from peripheral blood were sorted into separate populations. From its cysteine to its phenylalanine, the CDR3 spans 14 amino acids. Only the CDR3 portion is preserved as DNA: 42 bases, with reading frame beginning at the first base. CDR1 and CDR2 are drawn from the germline V gene (reference sequence): MNHEY, SMNVEV. Trimming takes 1 base from V and 4 bases from J, and the germline ends sit 10 bases apart.

To sequence the TCRbeta CDR3 region, genomic DNA was isolated from the sorted cells. The immunoSEQ Assay was used for sequencing of TCRbeta CDR3 regions. What TCRdb holds here is the immuneACCESS table cut down to in-frame rearrangements. Part of the clones is not present; checked against another copy, under half of the missing clones reflect an unresolved V gene, and the others are unexplained. The sample has roughly 51,000 clones on record, over 75% of them singletons. The top ten clonotypes cover 11% of the sample. The receptor's source is an adult with an advanced solid tumor such as melanoma, head and neck, liver or kidney cancer. The sequence links TRBV27 to TRBJ1-1, with the D gene not confidently named. Sequenced here: CD4+ or CD8+ T cells sorted from blood, sampled in a trial of the OX40 agonist ivuxolimab. CDR3 reads: CASSLFSDGTEAFF. The DNA sequence follows: TGTGCCAGCAGTTTATTTAGTGATGGCACTGAAGCTTTCTTT.